A selection of T cell receptor beta chains follows, all from one sample in a study of T cells in Graves' hyperthyroidism and ophthalmopathy. TCRdb ran MiXCR on the multiplex PCR reads and lists one entry per CDR3 protein. In the table there are 600,000 or so distinct CDR3 sequences, more than 14% of which are singletons. The sample was blood. These receptors originate from a woman in her fifties or sixties with Graves' ophthalmopathy. Both conserved end residues are part of each CDR3. Each record gives: clone size, V gene, J gene, D gene, CDR3 DNA, CDR3 protein. The D gene is left open where the match is weak. Clone size is stated in some rows and not others, as once, few, many or a class when expanded.

many	TRBV2	TRBJ1-5	-	TGTGCCAGCAGTACTGGACAGTCAGATCAGCCCCAGCATTTT	CASSTGQSDQPQHF
-	TRBV11-2	TRBJ2-3	TRBD1	TGTGCCAGCAGCTTGGGACAGAGACACACAGATACGCAGTATTTT	CASSLGQRHTDTQYF
few	TRBV7-6	TRBJ2-5	-	TGTGCCAGCAGCATGGACAGAGAAGAGACCCAGTACTTC	CASSMDREETQYF
many	TRBV11-3	TRBJ2-7	TRBD1	TGTGCCAGCAGCGTTTCCCAGGGGGTAGCCTACGAGCAGTACTTC	CASSVSQGVAYEQYF
many	TRBV20-1	TRBJ2-7	TRBD2	TGCAGTGCTAGAGTTTACGGGGGGAGCTCCTACGAGCAGTACTTC	CSARVYGGSSYEQYF
many	TRBV5-8	TRBJ2-1	-	TGTGCCAGCAGCTTGGGGCCGTTTGTAGAGCAGTTCTTC	CASSLGPFVEQFF
few	TRBV6-2/TRBV6-3	TRBJ2-7	-	TGTGCCAGCAGCCCCGTTTATTACGAGCAGTACTTC	CASSPVYYEQYF
few	TRBV7-6	TRBJ2-1	TRBD2	TGTGCCAGCAGCTTAGCTCAAGCTGAACGGACTAGCGGGAGCAATGAGCAGTTCTTC	CASSLAQAERTSGSNEQFF
few	TRBV28	TRBJ1-2	-	TGTGTTACCCGTGTGGGCTTCGGTGGCTACACCTTC	CVTRVGFGGYTF
-	TRBV24-1	TRBJ2-5	TRBD1	TGTGCCACCAGTGATTCGGGACAGGGGATACAAGAGACCCAGTACTTC	CATSDSGQGIQETQYF
once	TRBV20-1	TRBJ2-7	-	TGCAGTGCTAGGGAACAAGCGGGCGCCTACGAGCAGTACTTC	CSAREQAGAYEQYF
many	TRBV2	TRBJ2-1	-	TGTGCCAGCAGCATAGCCGGGTTACCCTACAATGAGCAGTTCTTC	CASSIAGLPYNEQFF
few	TRBV30	TRBJ2-1	TRBD2	TGTGCCTGGAGTCCGGGACTAGCGCTCTACAATGAGCAGTTCTTC	CAWSPGLALYNEQFF
many	TRBV30	TRBJ1-5	TRBD1	TGTGCCTGGAGTGGGACAGGGGGAAATCAGCCCCAGCATTTT	CAWSGTGGNQPQHF
-	TRBV4-1	TRBJ2-1	TRBD2	TGCGCCAGCAGCCAACCGACTAGCGGGAACCGCAATGAGCAGTTCTTC	CASSQPTSGNRNEQFF
few	TRBV30	TRBJ2-4	-	TGTGCCTGGAGTGTAGGGAGTGACATTCAGTACTTC	CAWSVGSDIQYF
few	TRBV4-1	TRBJ2-1	TRBD2	TGCGCCAGCAGCCTTTCCGGGACTAGCGGGAGGGCCAATGAGCAGTTCTTC	CASSLSGTSGRANEQFF
many	TRBV3-1	TRBJ1-2	-	TGTGCCAGCAGCCAAGACGGAGCAGCCAACTATGGCTACACCTTC	CASSQDGAANYGYTF
few	TRBV6-2/TRBV6-3	TRBJ1-6	-	TGTGCCAGCAGTTACTCGACTCGTTTGGCGGGACTATCCCTCCACTTT	CASSYSTRLAGLSLHF
few	TRBV7-8	TRBJ2-1	-	TGTGCCAGCAGCACACGACAGAATGAGCAGTTCTTC	CASSTRQNEQFF
few	TRBV12-3/TRBV12-4	TRBJ1-2	TRBD1	TGTACCAGCAGCCTCTCCGGGACAGGGATCGGCTACACCTTC	CTSSLSGTGIGYTF
many	TRBV7-2	TRBJ2-1	-	TGTGCCAGCAGCCTCCAACAGGGTCTCGATGAGCAGTTCTTC	CASSLQQGLDEQFF
many	TRBV7-9	TRBJ2-1	TRBD2	TGTGCCAGCAGCTTAGGTCTCGGGAGGGGTGAGCAGTTCTTC	CASSLGLGRGEQFF
many	TRBV28	TRBJ2-7	TRBD1	TGTGCCAGCAGTCTTGGACAGGGGTTCTCCTACGAGCAGTACTTC	CASSLGQGFSYEQYF
many	TRBV2	TRBJ1-4	-	TGTGCCAGCAGTGAGGACAGACATAATGAAAAACTGTTTTTT	CASSEDRHNEKLFF
many	TRBV20-1	TRBJ1-1	TRBD1	TGCAGTGCTAGAGATCCCGGACAGGGGGCATATGAAGCTTTCTTT	CSARDPGQGAYEAFF
many	TRBV18	TRBJ2-1	TRBD2	TGTGCCAGCTCACCGGTTAGCGGGAGGGCCACTGAGCAGTTCTTC	CASSPVSGRATEQFF
-	TRBV4-3	TRBJ2-2	-	TGCGCCAGCAGCCAAGAAGCCCAGCCCGGGGAGCTGTTTTTT	CASSQEAQPGELFF
many	TRBV20-1	TRBJ2-5	-	TGCAGTGCTGGATCGACAGGTCCCGAGACCCAGTACTTC	CSAGSTGPETQYF
many	TRBV20-1	TRBJ2-7	-	TGCAGTGCTAAGAGCATTGTGCGGGGTAGCTACGAGCAGTACTTC	CSAKSIVRGSYEQYF
many	TRBV18	TRBJ1-1	-	TGTGCCAGCTCACCTGCAGTTAACACTGAAGCTTTCTTT	CASSPAVNTEAFF
-	TRBV20-1	TRBJ2-7	-	TGCAGTGCTAGAGGCCGCGGAAACTACGAGCAGTACTTC	CSARGRGNYEQYF
many	TRBV7-9	TRBJ2-5	TRBD1	TGTGCCAGCAAGAATAATCAGGGGGAAGAGACCCAGTACTTC	CASKNNQGEETQYF
few	TRBV6-2/TRBV6-3	TRBJ1-2	-	TGTGCCAGCAGCCTCGGGATTTCCTATGGCTACACCTTC	CASSLGISYGYTF
-	TRBV24-1	TRBJ2-3	TRBD1	TGTGCCACCAGTCCCCTACAGGGGACGGGAGATACGCAGTATTTT	CATSPLQGTGDTQYF
many	TRBV20-1	TRBJ2-3	TRBD1	TGCAGTGCTTCAAACCCGGGACAGGGGCGCACAGATACGCAGTATTTT	CSASNPGQGRTDTQYF
-	TRBV12-3/TRBV12-4	TRBJ1-3	-	TGTGCCAGCAGTTTCGTGGGCGGGAACTCTGGAAACACCATATATTTT	CASSFVGGNSGNTIYF
many	TRBV20-1	TRBJ2-2	-	TGCAGTGCTAGAGTCGGCAGTAAGCCGAACACCGGGGAGCTGTTTTTT	CSARVGSKPNTGELFF
many	TRBV12-3/TRBV12-4	TRBJ2-7	TRBD2	TGTGCCAGCAGTTTAGCGCTTGAAGCGGGAGGGCCGGACGAGCAGTACTTC	CASSLALEAGGPDEQYF
many	TRBV12-3/TRBV12-4	TRBJ1-1	-	TGTGCCAGCAGCTCCCACCAGAACACTGAAGCTTTCTTT	CASSSHQNTEAFF
once	TRBV7-9	TRBJ2-3	TRBD2	TGTGCCAGCAGGTTGTGGCGGGAGGGCACAGATACGCAGTATTTT	CASRLWREGTDTQYF
many	TRBV6-2/TRBV6-3	TRBJ2-7	TRBD1	TGTGCCAGCAGTTATGGTCCGGACAGGCCCTACGAGCAGTACTTC	CASSYGPDRPYEQYF
-	TRBV5-1	TRBJ2-3	-	TGCGCCAGCAGCTTGGGTGCGGGGCAAACAGATACGCAGTATTTT	CASSLGAGQTDTQYF
few	TRBV29-1	TRBJ1-4	TRBD1	TGCAGCGTTGAGTTGTTAAGGGACAGGGAAAAACTGTTTTTT	CSVELLRDREKLFF
many	TRBV27	TRBJ2-7	TRBD2	TGTGCCAGCAGTTCTCCTAGCGGGAGCACCTACGAGCAGTACTTC	CASSSPSGSTYEQYF
few	TRBV29-1	TRBJ1-3	TRBD1	TGCAGCGTTGGTGGGACAGGGCCCTCTGGAAACACCATATATTTT	CSVGGTGPSGNTIYF
-	TRBV19	TRBJ1-4	TRBD1	TGTGCCAGTAGGGACAGGGGTTCCACTAATGAAAAACTGTTTTTT	CASRDRGSTNEKLFF
many	TRBV27	TRBJ2-1	TRBD2	TGTGCCAGCAGTTTAAGCGGGAGGGGGACAAATGAGCAGTTCTTC	CASSLSGRGTNEQFF
many	TRBV30	TRBJ2-3	-	TGTGCCTCAATCCTAAACACAGATACGCAGTATTTT	CASILNTDTQYF
many	TRBV6-1	TRBJ2-7	TRBD1	TGTGCCAGCAGACTGGACAGGGGCCGCTCCTACGAGCAGTACTTC	CASRLDRGRSYEQYF
few	TRBV7-7	TRBJ2-4	-	TGTGCTAGCAGCTTAGTATGGCAGCGGAGAGCCAAAAACATTCAGTACTTC	CASSLVWQRRAKNIQYF
-	TRBV11-2	TRBJ2-7	-	TGTGCCAGCAGCTTAACAGTTATTACCTACGAGCAGTACTTC	CASSLTVITYEQYF
many	TRBV7-2	TRBJ2-1	TRBD1	TGTGCCAGCAGCTCGGACAGGGTACACAATGAGCAGTTCTTC	CASSSDRVHNEQFF